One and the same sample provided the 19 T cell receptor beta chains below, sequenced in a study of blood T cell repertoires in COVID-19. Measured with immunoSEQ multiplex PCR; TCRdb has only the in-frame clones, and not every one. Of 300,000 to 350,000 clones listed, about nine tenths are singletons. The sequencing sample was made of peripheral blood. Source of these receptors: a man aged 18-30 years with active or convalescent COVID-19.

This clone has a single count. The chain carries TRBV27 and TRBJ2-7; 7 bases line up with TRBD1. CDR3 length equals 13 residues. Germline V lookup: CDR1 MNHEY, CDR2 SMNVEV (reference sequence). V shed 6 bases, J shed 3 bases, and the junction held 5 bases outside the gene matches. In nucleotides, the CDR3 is TGTGCCAGCAGCGACAGGGTGGGCTACGAGCAGTACTTC. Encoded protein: CASSDRVGYEQYF.

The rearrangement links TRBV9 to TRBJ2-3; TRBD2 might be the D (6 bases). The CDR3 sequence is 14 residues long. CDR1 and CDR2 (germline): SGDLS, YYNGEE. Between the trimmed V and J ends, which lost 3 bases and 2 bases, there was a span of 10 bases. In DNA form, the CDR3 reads TGTGCCAGCAGCGGGCGGGACTCCACAGATACGCAGTATTTT. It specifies CASSGRDSTDTQYF.

The CDR3 reads CASSLLRGNQPQHF. The CDR3 DNA reads as TGTGCCAGCAGTTTACTCCGCGGCAATCAGCCCCAGCATTTT. The gene calls are TRBV28 and TRBJ1-5; D unresolved. This CDR3 comprises 14 residues. V was pared by 2 bases and J by 2 bases, with 7 bases between. Germline V lookup: CDR1 MDHEN, CDR2 SYDVKM.

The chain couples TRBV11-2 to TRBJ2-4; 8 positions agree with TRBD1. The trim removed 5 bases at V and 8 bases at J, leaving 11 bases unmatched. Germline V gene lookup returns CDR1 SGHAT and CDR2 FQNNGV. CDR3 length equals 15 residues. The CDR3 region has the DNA TGTGCCAGCAGCCGAGGCAGGGGGCGCAGCGACATTCAGTACTTC. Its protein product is CASSRGRGRSDIQYF.

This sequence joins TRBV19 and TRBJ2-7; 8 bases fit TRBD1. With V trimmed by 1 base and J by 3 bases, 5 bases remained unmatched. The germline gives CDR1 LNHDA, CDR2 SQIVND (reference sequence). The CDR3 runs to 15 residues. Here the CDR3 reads CASSIGTGGRYEQYF. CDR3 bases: TGTGCCAGTAGTATAGGTACAGGGGGTCGCTACGAGCAGTACTTC.

The CDR3 nucleotides read TGTGCCAGCAGCTCCCGTCCGGGACAGAAAAACACCGGGGAGCTGTTTTTT. Its translation: CASSSRPGQKNTGELFF. The chain uses TRBV7-2 and TRBJ2-2, with 7 bases matching TRBD1. Per the germline V gene, CDR1 is SGHTA and CDR2 is FQGNSA. The CDR3 length is 17 residues. The junction had 10 bases not matched to a gene; V was cut back by 4 bases and J by 2 bases.

The CDR3: CASSQTPRLAGDNEQFF. The CDR3 DNA follows: TGTGCCAGCAGCCAGACCCCGAGGCTAGCGGGAGACAATGAGCAGTTCTTC. The chain recombines TRBV3-1 (or the pseudogene TRBV3-2) with TRBJ2-1, with 10 bases identical to TRBD2. CDR1 is LGHDT, CDR2 YNNKEL, per germline (reference sequence). Trimming at V came to 3 bases and at J to 5 bases, leaving 10 bases not matched to a gene. The CDR3 is 17 amino acids.

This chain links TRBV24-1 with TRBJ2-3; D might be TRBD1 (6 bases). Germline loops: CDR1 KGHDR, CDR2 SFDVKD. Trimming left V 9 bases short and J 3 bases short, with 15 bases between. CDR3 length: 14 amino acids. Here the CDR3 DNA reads TGTGCCACCCAGGGGAAGGGTGGTACAGATACGCAGTATTTT. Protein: CATQGKGGTDTQYF.

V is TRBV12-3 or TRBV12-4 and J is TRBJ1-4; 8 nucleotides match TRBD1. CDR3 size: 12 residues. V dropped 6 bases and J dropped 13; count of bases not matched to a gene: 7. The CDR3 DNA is TGTGCCAGCAGATCACAGGGGGTAGGACTGTTTTTT. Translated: CASRSQGVGLFF.

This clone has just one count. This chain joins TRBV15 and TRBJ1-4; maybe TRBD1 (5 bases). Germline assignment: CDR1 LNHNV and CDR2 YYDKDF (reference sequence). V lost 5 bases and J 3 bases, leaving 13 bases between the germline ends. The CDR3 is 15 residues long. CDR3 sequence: CATSDGALANEKLFF. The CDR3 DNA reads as TGTGCCACCAGCGATGGGGCGTTAGCTAATGAAAAACTGTTTTTT.

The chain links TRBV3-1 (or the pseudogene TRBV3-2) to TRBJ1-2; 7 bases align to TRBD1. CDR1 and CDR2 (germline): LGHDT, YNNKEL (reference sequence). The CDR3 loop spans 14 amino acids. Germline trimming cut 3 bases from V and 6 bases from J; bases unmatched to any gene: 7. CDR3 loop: CASSHRQGFDGYTF. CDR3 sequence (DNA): TGTGCCAGCAGCCATAGACAGGGATTCGATGGCTACACCTTC.

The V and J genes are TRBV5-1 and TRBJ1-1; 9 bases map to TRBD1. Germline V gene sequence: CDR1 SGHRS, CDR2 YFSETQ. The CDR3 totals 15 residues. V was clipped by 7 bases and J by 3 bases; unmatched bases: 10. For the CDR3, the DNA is TGCGCCAGCTCCGTCGGGACAGGGCAAGACACTGAAGCTTTCTTT. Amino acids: CASSVGTGQDTEAFF.

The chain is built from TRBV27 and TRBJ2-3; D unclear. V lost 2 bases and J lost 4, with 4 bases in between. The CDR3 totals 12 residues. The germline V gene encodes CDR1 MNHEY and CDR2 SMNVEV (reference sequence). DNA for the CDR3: TGTGCCAGCAGTTTACGGGCAGATACGCAGTATTTT. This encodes CASSLRADTQYF.

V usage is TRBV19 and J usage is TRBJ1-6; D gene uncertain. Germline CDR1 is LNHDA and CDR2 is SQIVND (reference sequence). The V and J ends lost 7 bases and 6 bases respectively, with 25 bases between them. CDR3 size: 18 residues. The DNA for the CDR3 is TGTGCCAGTACCCAACCGGCCTCTGGTGAGGGTCGTAATTCACCCCTCCACTTT. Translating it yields CASTQPASGEGRNSPLHF.

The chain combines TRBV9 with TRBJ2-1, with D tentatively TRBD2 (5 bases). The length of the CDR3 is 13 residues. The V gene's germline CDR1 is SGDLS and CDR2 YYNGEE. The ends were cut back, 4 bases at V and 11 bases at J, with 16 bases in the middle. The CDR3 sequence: CASSSARGSQQFF. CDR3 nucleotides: TGTGCCAGCAGCAGCGCCCGGGGATCCCAGCAGTTCTTC.

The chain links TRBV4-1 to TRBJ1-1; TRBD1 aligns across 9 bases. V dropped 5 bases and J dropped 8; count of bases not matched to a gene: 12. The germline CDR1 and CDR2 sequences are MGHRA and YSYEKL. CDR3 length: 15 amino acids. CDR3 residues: CASSVGQGNLLEAFF. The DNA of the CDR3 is TGCGCCAGCAGCGTAGGACAGGGGAACTTGCTGGAAGCTTTCTTT.

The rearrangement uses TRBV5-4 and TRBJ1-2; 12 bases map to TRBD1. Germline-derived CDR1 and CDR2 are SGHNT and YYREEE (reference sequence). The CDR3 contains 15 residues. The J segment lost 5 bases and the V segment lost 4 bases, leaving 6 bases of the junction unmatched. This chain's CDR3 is CASSARDRGLYGYTF. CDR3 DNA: TGTGCCAGCAGCGCCCGGGACAGGGGGCTTTATGGCTACACCTTC.

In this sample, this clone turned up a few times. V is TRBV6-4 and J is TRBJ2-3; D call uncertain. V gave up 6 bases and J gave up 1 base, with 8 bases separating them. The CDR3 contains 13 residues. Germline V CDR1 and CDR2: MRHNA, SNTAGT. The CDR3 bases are TGTGCCAGCAGCCAAACGGGCACAGATACGCAGTATTTT. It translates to CASSQTGTDTQYF.

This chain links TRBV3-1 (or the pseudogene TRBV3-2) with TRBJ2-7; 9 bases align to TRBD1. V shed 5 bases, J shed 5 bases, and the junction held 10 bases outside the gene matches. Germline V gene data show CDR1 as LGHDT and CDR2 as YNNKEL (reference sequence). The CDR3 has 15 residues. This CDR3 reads CASSSPGQGTHEQYF. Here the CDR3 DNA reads TGTGCCAGCAGCTCACCGGGACAGGGCACCCACGAGCAGTACTTC.